The TCR beta chain under discussion was sequenced for a study of neoadjuvant anti-PD-1 for oral cavity cancer. Clones were sequenced by immunoSEQ multiplex PCR, and TCRdb holds only the in-frame ones, with some missing. The data show thousands of clones, about two thirds seen once. Described time point: after neoadjuvant nivolumab, at surgical resection. The germline CDR1 and CDR2 sequences are SGDLS and YYNGEE. The CDR3 has 12 amino acids. The V and J ends lost 4 bases and 6 bases, in that order; junction bases with no gene match: 2. The rearrangement links TRBV9 to TRBJ2-3; 7 bases match TRBD1. This clonotype originated in a person aged 35-80 years with oral cavity squamous cell carcinoma. Here the sequenced sample was PBMCs, taken after nivolumab (anti-PD-1) treatment. CDR3 protein: CASSRGLDTQYF. In DNA, the CDR3 is TGTGCCAGCAGCAGGGGGCTGGATACGCAGTATTTT.